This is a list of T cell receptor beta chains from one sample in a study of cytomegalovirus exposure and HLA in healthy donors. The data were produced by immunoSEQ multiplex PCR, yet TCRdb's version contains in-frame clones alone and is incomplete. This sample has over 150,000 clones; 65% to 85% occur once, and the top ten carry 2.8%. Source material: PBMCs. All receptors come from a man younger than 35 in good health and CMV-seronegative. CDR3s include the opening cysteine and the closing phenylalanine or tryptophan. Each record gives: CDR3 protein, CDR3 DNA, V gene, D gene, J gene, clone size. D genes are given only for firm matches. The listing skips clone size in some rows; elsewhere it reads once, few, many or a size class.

CASSLTGNYGYTF	TGTGCCAGTAGTCTAACAGGGAACTATGGCTACACCTTC	TRBV19	-	TRBJ1-2	-
CASSVDGLPNEKLFF	TGTGCCAGCAGCGTAGATGGACTACCTAATGAAAAACTGTTTTTT	TRBV9	-	TRBJ1-4	-
CASWFAGSSTDTQYF	TGTGCCAGCTGGTTTGCGGGCTCTAGCACAGATACGCAGTATTTT	TRBV11-2	-	TRBJ2-3	-
CASSRNRDNPSGGLSYEQYF	TGCGCCAGCAGCCGGAACCGGGACAACCCTAGCGGGGGTCTCTCCTACGAGCAGTACTTC	TRBV4-1	TRBD2	TRBJ2-7	-
CAISPRDYEQYF	TGTGCCATCAGTCCGAGGGACTACGAGCAGTACTTC	TRBV10-3	-	TRBJ2-7	-
CASSQQGADTQYF	TGTGCCAGCAGTCAACAGGGGGCAGATACGCAGTATTTT	TRBV6-5	TRBD1	TRBJ2-3	few
CASSSEGAIQPQHF	TGTGCCAGCAGTTCCGAGGGGGCGATTCAGCCCCAGCATTTT	TRBV27	TRBD1	TRBJ1-5	-
CAWRLDRGSSNQPQHF	TGTGCCTGGAGGCTGGACAGGGGGTCGAGCAATCAGCCCCAGCATTTT	TRBV30	TRBD1	TRBJ1-5	once
CASSLDGQSAGELFF	TGCGCCAGCAGCTTGGATGGACAGTCCGCCGGGGAGCTGTTTTTT	TRBV5-1	-	TRBJ2-2	-
CASSQATGDNEQFF	TGTGCCAGCAGCCAAGCGACAGGGGACAATGAGCAGTTCTTC	TRBV4-2	TRBD1	TRBJ2-1	-
CASTSVRRRGADTQYF	TGTGCCAGCACCTCCGTGAGGAGACGGGGGGCAGATACGCAGTATTTT	TRBV6-4	TRBD2	TRBJ2-3	once
CASSLAGGSTEAFF	TGCGCCAGCAGCTTGGCGGGGGGGAGCACTGAAGCTTTCTTT	TRBV5-1	-	TRBJ1-1	-
CASSLGASSTDTQYF	TGTGCCAGCAGCTTAGGAGCCTCTAGCACAGATACGCAGTATTTT	TRBV7-6	-	TRBJ2-3	-
CASSVLAGANSPLHF	TGTGCCAGCAGCGTATTGGCAGGGGCTAATTCACCCCTCCACTTT	TRBV9	-	TRBJ1-6	once
CASSPRGPYEQYF	TGTGCCAGCAGCCCGAGGGGGCCCTACGAGCAGTACTTC	TRBV6-1	TRBD1	TRBJ2-7	-
CAILKAAFGTQYF	TGTGCCATCCTCAAAGCAGCGTTTGGGACCCAGTACTTC	TRBV11-2	-	TRBJ2-5	-
CASSRDRNNSPLHF	TGTGCCAGCAGCCGGGACAGGAATAATTCACCCCTCCACTTT	TRBV27	TRBD1	TRBJ1-6	few
CASSLWADSPHSMNTEAFF	TGTGCCAGCAGCTTATGGGCGGACTCGCCTCATTCCATGAACACTGAAGCTTTCTTT	TRBV7-8	-	TRBJ1-1	once
CASSEIDSNQPQHF	TGTGCCAGCAGTGAGATAGATAGCAATCAGCCCCAGCATTTT	TRBV6-1	-	TRBJ1-5	once
CASNTNTEAFF	TGTGCCAGCAACACGAACACTGAAGCTTTCTTT	TRBV6-5	-	TRBJ1-1	-
CASSPPPMSSGGFLISYNEQFF	TGTGCCAGTAGCCCCCCCCCGATGAGTAGCGGGGGGTTTTTGATCTCCTACAATGAGCAGTTCTTC	TRBV19	TRBD2	TRBJ2-1	-
CASSPLTGELFF	TGTGCCAGCAGCCCCCTTACCGGGGAGCTGTTTTTT	TRBV27	-	TRBJ2-2	-
CASRLDFNSPLHF	TGCGCCAGCAGATTGGACTTCAATTCACCCCTCCACTTT	TRBV5-1	-	TRBJ1-6	-
CASRGGLAETGELFF	TGTGCCAGCAGGGGAGGACTAGCGGAGACCGGGGAGCTGTTTTTT	TRBV4-2	TRBD2	TRBJ2-2	-
CASSQEQAWNTIYF	TGCGCCAGCAGCCAAGAACAGGCTTGGAACACCATATATTTT	TRBV4-1	-	TRBJ1-3	-
CASSLGGGFVAPLHF	TGTGCCAGCAGTTTAGGCGGCGGTTTTGTGGCACCCCTCCACTTT	TRBV27	-	TRBJ1-6	-
CASSLVGQGAEAFF	TGCGCCAGCAGCTTGGTTGGACAGGGGGCGGAGGCTTTCTTT	TRBV5-1	TRBD1	TRBJ1-1	-
CASSLDNRGNGAEAFF	TGCGCCAGCAGCCTTGATAATCGGGGGAACGGCGCTGAAGCTTTCTTT	TRBV5-1	-	TRBJ1-1	-
CASSLGGGPQETQYF	TGTGCCAGCAGCTTAGGCGGGGGGCCACAAGAGACCCAGTACTTC	TRBV7-2	TRBD2	TRBJ2-5	-
CASSFSRLETQYF	TGTGCCAGCAGTTTTAGTAGATTAGAGACCCAGTACTTC	TRBV27	-	TRBJ2-5	-
CASSRPGGADHGYTF	TGTGCCAGCAGTCGACCGGGGGGGGCGGACCATGGCTACACCTTC	TRBV6-6	-	TRBJ1-2	-
CAISGQIYGYTF	TGTGCCATCAGTGGACAAATCTATGGCTACACCTTC	TRBV10-3	-	TRBJ1-2	-
CASSSGGTEAFF	TGTGCCAGCAGCTCAGGGGGCACTGAAGCTTTCTTT	TRBV7-6	TRBD1	TRBJ1-1	-
CASTRPEPGTEAFF	TGTGCCAGTACCCGTCCGGAACCGGGCACTGAAGCTTTCTTT	TRBV19	-	TRBJ1-1	once
CASSDSAASPGDTQYF	TGTGCCAGCAGCGATTCGGCAGCCTCTCCGGGGGATACGCAGTATTTT	TRBV9	-	TRBJ2-3	-
CACQIANTGELFF	TGTGCCTGTCAAATAGCGAACACCGGGGAGCTGTTTTTT	TRBV5-4	-	TRBJ2-2	-
CASSSHSEAFF	TGTGCCAGCAGCTCGCACAGCGAAGCTTTCTTT	TRBV7-8	-	TRBJ1-1	once
CASSLDRGRTEAFF	TGTGCCAGCAGCTTGGACAGGGGGAGGACTGAAGCTTTCTTT	TRBV7-2	TRBD1	TRBJ1-1	-
CASSDRDGGRWAEAFF	TGTGCCAGCAGTGACCGGGACGGGGGGCGGTGGGCTGAAGCTTTCTTT	TRBV25-1	-	TRBJ1-1	-
CASSWDTSNTEAFF	TGCGCCAGCTCCTGGGACACCTCGAACACTGAAGCTTTCTTT	TRBV5-1	-	TRBJ1-1	-
CASSASGANEKLFF	TGTGCCAGCTCAGCATCCGGAGCTAATGAAAAACTGTTTTTT	TRBV18	-	TRBJ1-4	few
CASRPGLTNYGYTF	TGCGCCAGCAGGCCGGGACTAACTAACTATGGCTACACCTTC	TRBV4-1	-	TRBJ1-2	few
CASGLGLAGHTDTQYF	TGTGCTAGTGGTTTGGGACTAGCGGGGCACACAGATACGCAGTATTTT	TRBV12-5	TRBD2	TRBJ2-3	-
CASSQDAAGAPTDTQYF	TGCGCCAGCAGCCAAGATGCGGCGGGGGCCCCCACAGATACGCAGTATTTT	TRBV4-3	-	TRBJ2-3	-
CSVLDGSDSPGYTF	TGCAGCGTTCTAGACGGGTCCGATTCCCCGGGCTACACCTTC	TRBV29-1	-	TRBJ1-2	-
CASSTYTRDIGEQFF	TGTGCCAGTAGTACTTATACCCGGGACATAGGTGAGCAGTTCTTC	TRBV19	-	TRBJ2-1	once
CASSFQGLNEKLFF	TGTGCCAGCAGTTTCCAGGGATTAAATGAAAAACTGTTTTTT	TRBV27	-	TRBJ1-4	-
CASKLANYGYTF	TGTGCCAGCAAATTAGCTAACTATGGCTACACCTTC	TRBV6-6	-	TRBJ1-2	-
CASSETGKQETQYF	TGTGCCAGCAGTGAAACAGGAAAGCAAGAGACCCAGTACTTC	TRBV28	-	TRBJ2-5	-
CASSPGQGSYEQYF	TGCGCCAGCAGCCCCGGACAGGGTTCCTACGAGCAGTACTTC	TRBV4-3	TRBD1	TRBJ2-7	-
CASSLAGGTRPGKLFF	TGTGCCAGCAGCTTAGCGGGGGGGACCCGCCCCGGGAAACTGTTTTTT	TRBV7-9	-	TRBJ1-4	-
CASSGDRTSGNTIYF	TGTGCCAGCAGCGGGGACAGGACCTCTGGAAACACCATATATTTT	TRBV9	TRBD1	TRBJ1-3	-
CASSLVTGSYEQYF	TGTGCCAGCAGCTTAGTTACGGGCTCCTACGAGCAGTACTTC	TRBV7-8	-	TRBJ2-7	-